Shown below are 25 T cell receptor beta chains from a single sample sequenced in a study of T cells in localized non-small cell lung cancer. The repertoire was sequenced with immunoSEQ multiplex PCR; TCRdb's copy has only in-frame clones and lacks some. The table has 100,000 to 150,000 clones, roughly nine tenths seen once. This specimen consisted of peripheral blood, obtained before any cancer treatment. All receptors come from a female donor at least 60 years old with stage I lung adenocarcinoma.

The chain uses TRBV5-1 and TRBJ2-7; TRBD2 might be the D (6 bases). Germline V CDR1 and CDR2: SGHRS, YFSETQ. The CDR3 covers 16 residues. V lost 2 bases and J 5 bases, leaving 20 bases between the germline ends. The CDR3 sequence: CASSLGSGPTLNEQYF. The CDR3 region has the DNA TGCGCCAGCAGCTTAGGGAGCGGGCCCACTTTGAACGAGCAGTACTTC.

The chain joins TRBV5-4 to TRBJ2-3, with 10 bases identical to TRBD1. The CDR3 is 16 amino acids. Germline V gives CDR1 SGHNT, CDR2 YYREEE (reference sequence). J lost 5 bases, V lost 0 bases, and 6 bases had no gene match. CDR3 protein: CASSLGQGALGDTQYF. The CDR3 DNA reads as TGTGCCAGCAGCTTGGGACAGGGGGCTTTAGGAGATACGCAGTATTTT.

This clone was detected only once. This chain connects TRBV5-1 to TRBJ1-1; TRBD1 matches at 9 bases. The CDR3 extends over 15 amino acids. Germline-derived CDR1 and CDR2 are SGHRS and YFSETQ. The trim removed 4 bases at V and 4 bases at J, leaving 8 bases unmatched. The CDR3 DNA is TGCGCCAGCAGCCCACCCGGACAGGGGCCCACTGAAGCTTTCTTT. Translated: CASSPPGQGPTEAFF.

This chain connects TRBV6-1 to TRBJ1-5; 9 bases fit TRBD1. From germline, CDR1 is MNHNS and CDR2 SASEGT. Unmatched junction bases numbered 6, after V lost 2 bases and J lost 1 base. The CDR3 is 17 amino acids. DNA for the CDR3: TGTGCCAGCAGTGAAAGGGGGGACAGGGTAAGCAATCAGCCCCAGCATTTT. Its protein is CASSERGDRVSNQPQHF.

V usage is TRBV12-5 and J usage is TRBJ1-1, with D possibly TRBD1 on 5 matching bases. Germline-derived CDR1 and CDR2 are LGHNT and FRNRAP. CDR3 length: 18 residues. Trimming stripped 0 bases from V and 0 bases from J, with 17 bases between. CDR3 sequence reads: CASGLVRKGEQMNTEAFF. In DNA, the CDR3 is TGTGCTAGTGGTTTGGTACGTAAAGGGGAGCAGATGAACACTGAAGCTTTCTTT.

This clone rates as medium-sized. The rearrangement links TRBV6-1 to TRBJ1-5; TRBD1 matches 10 bases. Germline V gene lookup returns CDR1 MNHNS and CDR2 SASEGT. This CDR3 comprises 15 residues. The V gene end was trimmed by 6 bases and the J gene end by 2 bases; junction bases not matched to a gene: 4. The CDR3 coding sequence is TGTGCCAGCAGAGGGGACAGGGGCGGCAATCAGCCCCAGCATTTT. Translation gives CASRGDRGGNQPQHF.

The CDR3 sequence is CASSPGLGNTEAFF. The CDR3 region has the DNA TGTGCCAGCAGTCCGGGTTTGGGAAACACTGAAGCTTTCTTT. The gene calls are TRBV27 and TRBJ1-1; D is uncertain. Trimming removed 5 bases from V and 2 bases from J, with 12 bases in between. Germline CDR1 is MNHEY and CDR2 is SMNVEV (reference sequence). CDR3 length: 14 residues.

The rearrangement links TRBV6-6 to TRBJ1-2; D perhaps matches TRBD1 (6 bases). Germline values: CDR1 MNHNY, CDR2 SVGAGI (reference sequence). V dropped 2 bases and J dropped 4 bases, with 11 bases sitting between them. This CDR3 comprises 14 residues. The CDR3 sequence: CASSYGRQAYGYTF. The CDR3 DNA reads as TGTGCCAGCAGTTACGGTAGACAGGCCTATGGCTACACCTTC.

This chain connects TRBV28 to TRBJ1-2; tentatively, D is TRBD1 (6 bases). This CDR3 has 12 residues. Per the germline V gene, CDR1 is MDHEN and CDR2 is SYDVKM. V lost 11 bases to trimming and J lost 0 bases, with 10 bases between them. This CDR3 reads CAGGQTNYGYTF. For the CDR3, the DNA is TGTGCCGGTGGACAGACTAACTATGGCTACACCTTC.

The chain links TRBV9 to TRBJ1-2, with a tentative D call TRBD1 (5 bases). The CDR3 contains 17 residues. Germline V CDR1 and CDR2: SGDLS, YYNGEE. The ends were cut back, 2 bases at V and 7 bases at J, with 24 bases in the middle. The CDR3 sequence: CASSVASGLASFSGYTF. The CDR3 nucleotides read TGTGCCAGCAGCGTCGCTTCAGGGCTCGCATCTTTCAGTGGCTACACCTTC.

The chain combines TRBV11-2 with TRBJ2-5; TRBD2 is a possible D gene (6 bases). Germline CDR1 reads SGHAT; CDR2 reads FQNNGV. V was pared by 3 bases and J by 5 bases, with 22 bases between. The CDR3 length is 17 residues. This CDR3 is CASSFRRRDARAETQYF. The CDR3, as DNA: TGTGCCAGCAGCTTTCGAAGGCGGGACGCACGCGCGGAGACCCAGTACTTC. Full variable domain (rest looked up from reference TRBV11-2 and TRBJ2-5): EAGVAQSPRYKIIEKRQSVAFWCNPISGHATLYWYQQILGQGPKLLIQFQNNGVVDDSQLPKDRFSAERLKGVDSTLKIQPAKLEDSAVYLCASSFRRRDARAETQYFGPGTRLLVL.

The J gene is TRBJ2-7, the V gene TRBV13, with a possible D match to TRBD1 (6 bases). CDR1 is PRHDT and CDR2 is FYEKMQ in the germline V gene (reference sequence). The CDR3 length is 12 residues. The V gene lost 6 bases and the J gene lost 2 bases, with 8 bases spanning the gap. CDR3 residues: CASRGQTYEQYF. The DNA of the CDR3 is TGTGCCAGCAGGGGACAAACCTACGAGCAGTACTTC.

V and J are TRBV6-6 and TRBJ2-1, with 9 nucleotides matching TRBD2. This CDR3 comprises 15 residues. With V trimmed by 4 bases and J by 6 bases, 7 bases remained unmatched. The germline V gene has CDR1 MNHNY and CDR2 SVGAGI (reference sequence). Written as DNA, the CDR3 is TGTGCCAGCAGTTCCCGGGTAGCGGGAGTCAATGAGCAGTTCTTC. The encoded protein is CASSSRVAGVNEQFF.

This chain uses TRBV5-1 with TRBJ2-3, with 13 bases that match TRBD2. Unmatched junction bases numbered 11, after V lost 2 bases and J lost 5 bases. The CDR3 covers 18 residues. From germline, CDR1 is SGHRS and CDR2 YFSETQ. The CDR3 sequence: CASSFGLTSGRRQDTQYF. CDR3 nucleotides: TGCGCCAGCAGCTTTGGCCTGACTAGCGGGAGGAGACAAGATACGCAGTATTTT. Full variable domain (outside the CDR3, taken from reference TRBV5-1 and TRBJ2-3): KAGVTQTPRYLIKTRGQQVTLSCSPISGHRSVSWYQQTPGQGLQFLFEYFSETQRNKGNFPGRFSGRQFSNSRSEMNVSTLELGDSALYLCASSFGLTSGRRQDTQYFGPGTRLTVL.

The CDR3 DNA reads TGTGCCAGCAGCTTCGGGACACTGAACTACGAGCAGTACTTC. This encodes CASSFGTLNYEQYF. The rearrangement uses TRBV7-9 and TRBJ2-7; possible D gene TRBD1, 6 bases. Germline CDR1 SEHNR, CDR2 FQNEAQ (reference sequence). The CDR3 is 14 amino acids. V was pared by 3 bases and J by 3 bases, with 12 bases between.

This chain connects TRBV5-4 to TRBJ2-7; 13 nucleotides agree with TRBD2. CDR1 is SGHNT and CDR2 is YYREEE in the germline V gene (reference sequence). Trimming took 3 bases from V and 6 from J; bases not matched to a gene: 9. This CDR3 has 16 amino acids. In nucleotides, the CDR3 is TGTGCCAGCAGCTCGACTAGCGGGAGGAGCCTCTCCGAGCAGTACTTC. It is translated as CASSSTSGRSLSEQYF.

The CDR3 nucleotides are TGTGCCAGCAGCGTCAACCAGCGGATACACAATGAGCAGTTCTTC. Translated: CASSVNQRIHNEQFF. J is TRBJ2-1 and V is TRBV9, with a possible D match to TRBD2 (5 bases). The CDR3 extends over 15 amino acids. CDR1 is SGDLS, CDR2 YYNGEE, per germline. V lost 2 bases and J 5 bases, leaving 14 bases between the germline ends. The whole variable domain, remainder taken from reference TRBV9 and TRBJ2-1, is DSGVTQTPKHLITATGQRVTLRCSPRSGDLSVYWYQQSLDQGLQFLIQYYNGEERAKGNILERFSAQQFPDLHSELNLSSLELGDSALYFCASSVNQRIHNEQFFGPGTRLTVL.

The genes are TRBV30 and TRBJ2-3; the D is unclear. The V gene lost 5 bases and the J gene lost 4 bases, with 7 bases spanning the gap. The CDR3 covers 11 residues. The germline V gene has CDR1 GTSNPN and CDR2 SVGIG (reference sequence). The CDR3 DNA is TGTGCCTGGGCCGGATCAGATACGCAGTATTTT. Encoded protein: CAWAGSDTQYF.

This clone has just a few counts. The chain links TRBV2 to TRBJ1-2; no clear D gene. The CDR3 loop spans 14 amino acids. V was pared by 1 base and J by 7 bases, with 13 bases between. Germline lookup yields CDR1 SNHLY and CDR2 FYNNEI. The CDR3 nucleotides are TGTGCCAGCAGTGAAGATAGGAGCACCGGTGGCTACACCTTC. Translated, it gives CASSEDRSTGGYTF.

The V gene is TRBV27, the J gene TRBJ2-2, with a possible D match to TRBD1 (6 bases). V was clipped by 5 bases and J by 6 bases, with 10 bases between them. Germline assignment: CDR1 MNHEY and CDR2 SMNVEV (reference sequence). CDR3 length: 13 amino acids. CDR3 protein: CASSANRAGELFF. The CDR3, as DNA: TGTGCCAGCAGTGCCAACAGGGCCGGGGAGCTGTTTTTT.

The chain combines TRBV2 with TRBJ2-3; tentatively, D is TRBD1 (5 bases). Germline V gives CDR1 SNHLY, CDR2 FYNNEI. The length of the CDR3 is 14 residues. Trimming left V 6 bases short and J 1 base short, with 11 bases between. The chain's CDR3 is CASRGLQGTDTQYF. The CDR3 DNA sequence: TGTGCCAGCAGGGGCCTACAGGGCACAGATACGCAGTATTTT. Supplemented by reference TRBV2 and TRBJ2-3, the full variable domain reads EPEVTQTPSHQVTQMGQEVILRCVPISNHLYFYWYRQILGQKVEFLVSFYNNEISEKSEIFDDQFSVERPDGSNFTLKIRSTKLEDSAMYFCASRGLQGTDTQYFGPGTRLTVL.

The rearrangement uses TRBV6-6 and TRBJ1-2; D remains unclear. Germline loops: CDR1 MNHNY, CDR2 SVGAGI (reference sequence). The V end was cut by 2 bases, the J end by 6 bases, with 4 bases between. This CDR3 has 11 amino acids. CDR3 sequence reads: CASSYGHGYTF. Here the CDR3 DNA reads TGTGCCAGCAGTTACGGGCATGGCTACACCTTC.

The V call is TRBV7-9, the J call TRBJ1-2, with D unresolved. V lost 2 bases to trimming and J lost 2 bases, with 9 bases between them. CDR1 and CDR2 from the germline V gene are SEHNR and FQNEAQ (reference sequence). CDR3 length: 14 amino acids. The CDR3 DNA is TGTGCCAGCAGCTTAATTCTGGGAAACTATGGCTACACCTTC. This encodes CASSLILGNYGYTF.

This sequence joins TRBV5-6 and TRBJ1-5, with a possible D match to TRBD1 (5 bases). The CDR3 contains 16 residues. Per the germline V gene, CDR1 is SGHDT and CDR2 is YYEEEE. Trimming shortened V by 2 bases and J by 2 bases, and 14 bases separated the two germline ends. The CDR3 region is CASSFGAGRGNQPQHF. In DNA, the CDR3 is TGTGCCAGCAGCTTTGGGGCGGGGCGAGGCAATCAGCCCCAGCATTTT. Full variable domain (missing parts from reference TRBV5-6 and TRBJ1-5): DAGVTQSPTHLIKTRGQQVTLRCSPKSGHDTVSWYQQALGQGPQFIFQYYEEEERQRGNFPDRFSGHQFPNYSSELNVNALLLGDSALYLCASSFGAGRGNQPQHFGDGTRLSIL.

This chain connects TRBV20-1 to TRBJ2-7, with D unresolved. Germline V gene data show CDR1 as DFQATT and CDR2 as SNEGSKA (reference sequence). Trimming stripped 5 bases from V and 6 bases from J, with 11 bases between. The CDR3 length is 11 residues. For the CDR3, the DNA is TGCAGTGCTGAAACAAGTTTCGAGCAGTACTTC. It translates to CSAETSFEQYF.